The source of this T cell receptor (beta chain) is a study of cytomegalovirus exposure and HLA in healthy donors. Whole-study findings and limits: Across donors, most TCRs were seen rarely, yet some public ones were widespread.

Per the germline V gene, CDR1 is SGHRS and CDR2 is YFSETQ. Trimming took 0 bases from V and 6 from J; bases not matched to a gene: 0. This CDR3 has 14 amino acids. With respect to this clone: The antigen is not known.

PCR primers comprised 60 Vbeta and 13 Jbeta primers. Clones were read by immunoSEQ multiplex PCR, and TCRdb kept only the in-frame ones, dropping some. Here the sample spans about 180,000 clones, 75% to 85% being singletons. The TCR comes from a man between 18 and 29 years old in good health and CMV-seronegative. The J gene is TRBJ1-5, the V gene TRBV5-1; 10 nucleotides agree with TRBD1. Sequencing was done on a sample of PBMCs. The CDR3 DNA reads TGCGCCAGCAGCTTGGGGACAGGGGGTCAGCCCCAGCATTTT. Protein: CASSLGTGGQPQHF.